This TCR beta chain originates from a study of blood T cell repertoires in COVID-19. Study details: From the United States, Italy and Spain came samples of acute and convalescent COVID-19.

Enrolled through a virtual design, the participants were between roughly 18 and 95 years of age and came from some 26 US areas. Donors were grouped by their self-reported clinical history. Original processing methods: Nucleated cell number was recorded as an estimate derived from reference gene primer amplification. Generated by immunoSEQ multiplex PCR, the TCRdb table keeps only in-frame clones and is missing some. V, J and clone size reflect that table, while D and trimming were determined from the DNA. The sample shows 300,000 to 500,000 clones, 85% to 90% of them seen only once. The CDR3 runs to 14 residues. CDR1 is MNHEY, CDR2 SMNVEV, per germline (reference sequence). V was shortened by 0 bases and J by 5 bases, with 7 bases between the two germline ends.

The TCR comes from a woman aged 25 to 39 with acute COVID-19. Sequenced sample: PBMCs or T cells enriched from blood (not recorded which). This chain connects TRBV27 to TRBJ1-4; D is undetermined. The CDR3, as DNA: TGTGCCAGCAGTTTATCCAGGAAGAATGAAAAACTGTTTTTT. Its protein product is CASSLSRKNEKLFF.